This T cell receptor (beta chain) stems from a study of OX40 agonist ivuxolimab in advanced cancers. For the study at large: Three patients responded partially, comprising one with hepatocellular carcinoma and two with cutaneous melanoma.

Assay: immunoSEQ multiplex PCR; the TCRdb copy retains only in-frame clones and omits some. The sample has some 62,000 clones; roughly four fifths are singletons. V was cut by 5 bases and J by 2 bases, with 15 bases left in between. Germline loops: CDR1 SGHDT, CDR2 YYEEEE. The CDR3 covers 15 residues. The TCR originated in an adult with an advanced solid tumor such as melanoma, head and neck, liver or kidney cancer. This material consisted of CD4+ or CD8+ T cells sorted from blood, taken in a trial of the OX40 agonist ivuxolimab. The chain is built from TRBV5-6 and TRBJ2-3; D is perhaps TRBD2 (5 bases). In DNA, the CDR3 is TGTGCCAGCAGTGGGATTAGCGACTCCACAGATACGCAGTATTTT. As protein: CASSGISDSTDTQYF.